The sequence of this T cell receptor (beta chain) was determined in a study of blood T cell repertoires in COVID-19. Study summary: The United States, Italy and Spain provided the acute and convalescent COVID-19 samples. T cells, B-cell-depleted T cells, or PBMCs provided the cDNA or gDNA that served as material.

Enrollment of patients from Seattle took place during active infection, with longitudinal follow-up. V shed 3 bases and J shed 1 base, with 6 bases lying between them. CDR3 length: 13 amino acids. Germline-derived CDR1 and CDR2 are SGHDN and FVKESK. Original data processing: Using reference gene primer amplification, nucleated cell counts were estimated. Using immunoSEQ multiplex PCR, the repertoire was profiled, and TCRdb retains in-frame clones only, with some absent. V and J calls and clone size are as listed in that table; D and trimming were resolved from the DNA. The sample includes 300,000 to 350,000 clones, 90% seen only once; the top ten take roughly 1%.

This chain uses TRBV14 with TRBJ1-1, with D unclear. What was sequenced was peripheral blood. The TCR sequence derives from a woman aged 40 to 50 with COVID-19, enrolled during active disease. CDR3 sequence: CASSHGRNTEAFF. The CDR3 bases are TGTGCCAGCAGCCACGGGAGGAACACTGAAGCTTTCTTT.